This TCR beta chain came from a study of cytomegalovirus exposure and HLA in healthy donors. PCR employed 60 Vbeta and 13 Jbeta primers. Sequenced by immunoSEQ multiplex PCR; TCRdb stores in-frame clones only, minus some. The sample gives around 160,000 clones, roughly 79% of which show up once; around a tenth is in the top ten. This CDR3 is built from 14 residues. Per germline, CDR1 SGDLS and CDR2 YYNGEE. The V gene end was trimmed by 3 bases and the J gene end by 6 bases; junction bases not matched to a gene: 5. This TCR was recovered from a man younger than 30 in good health and CMV-seropositive. The sequenced sample consisted of PBMCs. The chain joins TRBV9 to TRBJ1-1, with 10 positions matching TRBD1. The CDR3 here is CASSGTGGGSEAFF. CDR3 nucleotides: TGTGCCAGCAGCGGGACAGGGGGGGGGTCTGAAGCTTTCTTT.